This TCR beta chain was identified in a study of blood T cell repertoires in COVID-19. Data came from immunoSEQ multiplex PCR; TCRdb stores just in-frame clones and leaves some out. The sample shows 150,000 to 200,000 clones, around 83% of them seen only once. This CDR3 comprises 14 residues. From germline, CDR1 is LGHDT and CDR2 YNNKEL (reference sequence). V was cut by 5 bases and J by 8 bases, with 18 bases left in between. The sequence was collected from a woman in her 70s with COVID-19, enrolled during active disease. Sequenced sample: peripheral blood. V and J are TRBV3-1 (or the pseudogene TRBV3-2) and TRBJ1-2, with D possibly TRBD1 on 6 matching bases. In DNA form, the CDR3 reads TGTGCCAGCAGCTTATCGGGGGGCGCGACCGGCTACACCTTC. It encodes CASSLSGGATGYTF.